This T cell receptor (beta chain) was recorded in a study of cytomegalovirus exposure and HLA in healthy donors. Overall study findings and caveats: Immune exposure information comprised only CMV serostatus. Several of the most significant clusters appeared linked to common viral pathogens, based on a later analysis.

Concerning this clone itself: Antigen: not known.

In the PCR, 60 Vbeta and 13 Jbeta primers were used. Here immunoSEQ multiplex PCR was the method, and the copy in TCRdb shows in-frame clones only, minus some. The table includes 170,000 or so clones, roughly 80% detected once. In germline, CDR1 is ENHRY, CDR2 SYGVKD. Trimming stripped 0 bases from V and 2 bases from J, with 10 bases between. The length of the CDR3 is 15 residues. Sequenced: PBMCs. The chain employs TRBV10-3 and TRBJ1-2, with TRBD1 as a possible D gene (5 bases). The clonotype originates from a woman aged 50 to 65 in good health and CMV-seropositive. In DNA, the CDR3 is TGTGCCATCAGTGAGTCGGGGCGGGGGAACTATGGCTACACCTTC. Amino acids: CAISESGRGNYGYTF.